One and the same sample provided the 4 T cell receptor beta chains below, sequenced in a study of blood T cell repertoires in COVID-19. TCRdb's copy holds only in-frame clones and misses some; the assay was immunoSEQ multiplex PCR. The sample records tens of thousands of clones, 82% being singletons. The sequenced material came from peripheral blood. These receptor sequences come from a woman aged 55-69 years with acute or convalescent COVID-19.

The rearrangement links TRBV9 to TRBJ2-1, with TRBD2 matching over 10 bases. Germline trimming cut 4 bases from V and 7 bases from J; bases unmatched to any gene: 5. Per germline, CDR1 SGDLS and CDR2 YYNGEE. This CDR3 comprises 14 residues. The CDR3 DNA sequence: TGTGCCAGCAGCCCAGCGGGAGGGCCTAATGAGCAGTTCTTC. Translating it yields CASSPAGGPNEQFF.

The chain has TRBV19 and TRBJ2-1, with 8 bases matching TRBD1. CDR3 length equals 13 residues. The V gene's germline CDR1 is LNHDA and CDR2 SQIVND (reference sequence). V shed 9 bases, J shed 6 bases, and the junction held 7 bases outside the gene matches. DNA of the CDR3: TGTGCCAGCAAGGACAGGGACGGCAATGAGCAGTTCTTC. It is translated as CASKDRDGNEQFF.

This clone was counted between two and nine times. This chain uses TRBV7-3 with TRBJ2-3, with TRBD2 matching over 11 bases. Unmatched junction bases numbered 6, after V lost 5 bases and J lost 5 bases. Germline V lookup: CDR1 SGHTA, CDR2 FQGTGA. The CDR3 sequence is 15 residues long. The CDR3 DNA follows: TGTGCCAGCAGCCAACTAGCGGGGGAGGTAGATACGCAGTATTTT. Translated, it gives CASSQLAGEVDTQYF.

The CDR3 DNA sequence: TGTGCCAGCAGTTACGTGGGATACAGGGACCACTATGGCTACACCTTC. Protein: CASSYVGYRDHYGYTF. The chain joins TRBV6-5 to TRBJ1-2, with D perhaps matching TRBD1 (6 bases). V was clipped by 2 bases and J by 3 bases, with 16 bases between them. CDR3 length equals 16 residues. The germline CDR1 and CDR2 sequences are MNHEY and SVGAGI.